The rows below give T cell receptor beta chains drawn from one sample of a study of cytomegalovirus exposure and HLA in healthy donors. This table comes from immunoSEQ multiplex PCR, and its TCRdb copy is limited to in-frame clones, with some not included. The sample gives under 130,000 clones, around 79% of which show up once; approximately 3% is in the top ten. Specimen: PBMCs. The receptors stem from a woman aged 40 to 50 in good health and CMV-seronegative. Both conserved end residues are part of each CDR3.

CDR3 length: 15; J gene: TRBJ2-1; V gene: TRBV6-5; CDR3 protein: CASSYRDSYYNEQFF
CDR3 length: 13; J gene: TRBJ2-3; V gene: TRBV29-1; CDR3 protein: CSVAFRNADTQYF
CDR3 length: 17; J gene: TRBJ1-2; V gene: TRBV5-1; CDR3 protein: CASSLATGRSFWDGYTF
CDR3 length: 12; J gene: TRBJ1-1; V gene: TRBV18; CDR3 protein: CASSLKQGWAFF
CDR3 length: 15; J gene: TRBJ1-3; V gene: TRBV18; CDR3 protein: CASSPMPSSGNTIYF
CDR3 length: 12; J gene: TRBJ2-7; V gene: TRBV7-9; CDR3 protein: CASSRDSNEQYF
CDR3 length: 15; J gene: TRBJ1-1; V gene: TRBV6-5; CDR3 protein: CASSYSRLGGTEAFF
CDR3 length: 17; J gene: TRBJ2-3; V gene: TRBV14; CDR3 protein: CASSHRRDRGIADTQYF
CDR3 length: 14; J gene: TRBJ1-3; V gene: TRBV4-3; CDR3 protein: CASSQDLLVHTIYF
CDR3 length: 13; J gene: TRBJ1-1; V gene: TRBV23-1; CDR3 protein: CASSPSMRGEAFF
CDR3 length: 15; J gene: TRBJ2-5; V gene: TRBV7-2; CDR3 protein: CASSLQVAPAETQYF
CDR3 length: 14; J gene: TRBJ2-1; V gene: TRBV27; CDR3 protein: CASSLEGRYNEQFF
CDR3 length: 14; J gene: TRBJ1-1; V gene: TRBV5-6; CDR3 protein: CASSRGGGSTEAFF
CDR3 length: 14; J gene: TRBJ2-7; V gene: TRBV29-1; CDR3 protein: CSTASGRGGLEQYF
CDR3 length: 15; J gene: TRBJ2-5; V gene: TRBV19; CDR3 protein: CASSISRLAEETQYF
CDR3 length: 16; J gene: TRBJ2-5; V gene: TRBV25-1; CDR3 protein: CASSEFAEEDTETQYF
CDR3 length: 13; J gene: TRBJ1-5; V gene: TRBV2; CDR3 protein: CASSETGYQPQHF
CDR3 length: 11; J gene: TRBJ2-1; V gene: TRBV20-1; CDR3 protein: CSVLAYNEQFF
CDR3 length: 18; J gene: TRBJ2-7; V gene: TRBV7-9; CDR3 protein: CASSSGTSGRTLPYEQYF
CDR3 length: 16; J gene: TRBJ1-5; V gene: TRBV28; CDR3 protein: CASTRAGEIRNQPQHF
CDR3 length: 15; J gene: TRBJ2-3; V gene: TRBV6-5; CDR3 protein: CASRVSGPGTDTQYF
CDR3 length: 13; J gene: TRBJ1-2; V gene: TRBV2; CDR3 protein: CASSPDRFGSHTF
CDR3 length: 16; J gene: TRBJ2-3; V gene: TRBV5-4; CDR3 protein: CASSSRRDRGPDTQYF
CDR3 length: 15; J gene: TRBJ2-5; V gene: TRBV5-1; CDR3 protein: CASSQSGRGGETQYF
CDR3 length: 15; J gene: TRBJ2-2; V gene: TRBV19; CDR3 protein: CASTKDRLNTGELFF
CDR3 length: 12; J gene: TRBJ1-5; V gene: TRBV2; CDR3 protein: CASSVSAYPQHF
CDR3 length: 14; J gene: TRBJ1-4; V gene: TRBV7-9; CDR3 protein: CASSETGANEKLFF
CDR3 length: 14; J gene: TRBJ2-5; V gene: TRBV11-2; CDR3 protein: CASSSSSGLETQYF
CDR3 length: 13; J gene: TRBJ2-2; V gene: TRBV6-4; CDR3 protein: CASSKTGTGELFF
CDR3 length: 14; J gene: TRBJ1-1; V gene: TRBV5-1; CDR3 protein: CASSPDRGGTEAFF
CDR3 length: 13; J gene: TRBJ1-2; V gene: TRBV6-5; CDR3 protein: CASSHRGLYGYTF
CDR3 length: 11; J gene: TRBJ2-1; V gene: TRBV28; CDR3 protein: CASSLYLEQFF
CDR3 length: 13; J gene: TRBJ2-2; V gene: TRBV29-1; CDR3 protein: CSVGPEYAGELFF
CDR3 length: 15; J gene: TRBJ2-2; V gene: TRBV18; CDR3 protein: CASSPEGRSPGELFF
CDR3 length: 15; J gene: TRBJ2-1; V gene: TRBV7-2; CDR3 protein: CASSSSGRIDYEQFF
CDR3 length: 14; J gene: TRBJ2-1; V gene: TRBV2; CDR3 protein: CASKISGSYNEQFF
CDR3 length: 16; J gene: TRBJ1-2; V gene: TRBV19; CDR3 protein: CASSSWGQGADYGYTF
CDR3 length: 12; J gene: TRBJ1-1; V gene: TRBV11-2; CDR3 protein: CASTQGGTEAFF
CDR3 length: 14; J gene: TRBJ1-2; V gene: TRBV5-5; CDR3 protein: CASSGGWGDYGYTF
CDR3 length: 15; J gene: TRBJ1-5; V gene: TRBV5-1; CDR3 protein: CASSLGSTGNQPQHF
CDR3 length: 13; J gene: TRBJ1-1; V gene: TRBV4-3; CDR3 protein: CASSQVPGPEAFF
CDR3 length: 11; J gene: TRBJ2-3; V gene: TRBV6-5; CDR3 protein: CASSKLNTQYF
CDR3 length: 17; J gene: TRBJ2-7; V gene: TRBV28; CDR3 protein: CASSFRDRGFPSYEQYF
CDR3 length: 13; J gene: TRBJ1-1; V gene: TRBV9; CDR3 protein: CASSVEDRAQAFF
CDR3 length: 17; J gene: TRBJ2-6; V gene: TRBV29-1; CDR3 protein: CSIYRPGQGSGANVLTF
CDR3 length: 17; J gene: TRBJ2-2; V gene: TRBV27; CDR3 protein: CASSKRGGAANTGELFF
CDR3 length: 15; J gene: TRBJ2-1; V gene: TRBV5-1; CDR3 protein: CASSLSAGAYNEQFF
CDR3 length: 17; J gene: TRBJ2-1; V gene: TRBV9; CDR3 protein: CASSPRGERPLYNEQFF